The sequence of this TCR beta chain was determined in a study of neurological immune-mediated disorders. Notes on the study in general: Phylogenetic grouping put 18 of 34 multiple sclerosis patients' repertoires into one related-CDR3 cluster, a possible signature. Patients with HTLV-1-associated myelopathy showed the most TCR clonal expansion. Those with multiple sclerosis showed the least, falling below healthy controls. The multiple sclerosis repertoire cluster was not associated with any clinical or MRI feature.

This clonotype was counted at least ten times. What it binds is not known. After removal of 7 bases from V and 4 bases from J, the junction contained 10 bases not matched to a gene. Germline assignment: CDR1 SQVTM and CDR2 ANQGSEA. The CDR3 length is 14 residues. One entry per CDR3 protein results from TCRdb running MiXCR on the 5' RACE reads. The sample has tens of thousands of distinct CDR3 sequences; 2.5% to 3% are singletons. Sequencing input: PBMCs. The rearrangement links TRBV29-1 to TRBJ2-3; 8 bases agree with TRBD2. The clonotype originates from a woman younger than 45 with multiple sclerosis. The CDR3 DNA reads as TGCAGCGCAAGCGGGAGCGGGGGCCCAGATACGCAGTATTTT. This sequence encodes CSASGSGGPDTQYF.